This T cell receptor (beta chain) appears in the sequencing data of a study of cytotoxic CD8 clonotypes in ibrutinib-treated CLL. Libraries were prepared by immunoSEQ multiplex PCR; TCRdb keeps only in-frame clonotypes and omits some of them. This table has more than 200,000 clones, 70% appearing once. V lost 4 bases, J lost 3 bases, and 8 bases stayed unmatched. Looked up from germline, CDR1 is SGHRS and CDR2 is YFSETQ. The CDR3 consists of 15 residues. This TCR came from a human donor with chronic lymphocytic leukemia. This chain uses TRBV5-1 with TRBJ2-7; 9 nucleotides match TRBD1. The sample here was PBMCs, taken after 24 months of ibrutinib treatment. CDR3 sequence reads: CASSSGTGLIYEQYF. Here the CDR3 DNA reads TGCGCCAGCAGCAGCGGGACAGGGCTCATCTACGAGCAGTACTTC.